The clone carrying this TCR beta chain was seen repeatedly, ten times or more. Its antigen remains unknown. This entry belongs to a study of early T cells in non-severe SARS-CoV-2 infection. In the study overall: Investigators sequenced bulk RNA drawn from unsorted whole blood, and chains remained unpaired. Findings of the study overall: Using VDJdb, the matching emphasized anti-spike CD8 responses while missing private and CD4 specificities.

This CDR3 is 14 amino acids long. V dropped 2 bases and J dropped 0 bases, with 6 bases sitting between them. The V gene's germline CDR1 is MDHEN and CDR2 SYDVKM. cDNA molecules, individually, were tagged with unique molecular identifiers. TCRdb reanalysed the 5' RACE reads using MiXCR and keeps one entry per CDR3 protein. The sample has about 27,000 distinct CDR3 sequences; 4.4% are singletons. The source is an adult who was a healthcare worker with PCR-confirmed SARS-CoV-2 infection or an uninfected control (not recorded which). The sequenced sample was whole blood. The chain links TRBV28 to TRBJ2-3; no clear D. The CDR3 DNA reads as TGTGCCAGCAGTTTAACCGCTAGCACAGATACGCAGTATTTT. Its protein product is CASSLTASTDTQYF.